This entry lists 27 T cell receptor beta chains sequenced from one sample in a study of cytomegalovirus exposure and HLA in healthy donors. Primers included in the PCR were 60 Vbeta and 13 Jbeta primers. The assay was immunoSEQ multiplex PCR, and TCRdb's table has in-frame clones only and misses some. This repertoire shows about 130,000 clones, approximately 85% found once; its top ten account for about 6.7%. Source material: PBMCs. The receptors come from a woman aged 25 to 39 in good health and CMV-seropositive.

Comments on this clone: The conserved final phenylalanine or tryptophan is absent from the CDR3, which likely points to a read error. The limits of the CDR3 on the DNA are not certain, so only TCRdb's listed CDR3 is given. V usage is TRBV6-1 and J usage is TRBJ1-1. From germline, CDR1 is MNHNS and CDR2 SASEGT. The CDR3 is 13 residues long, counting both termini. The CDR3 reads CASTPTPDSRGVT.

The rearrangement uses TRBV7-9 and TRBJ1-1; no definite D call. The CDR3 is made up of 16 amino acids. The germline V and J ends were trimmed by 4 bases and 3 bases, with 18 bases remaining between them. CDR1 is SEHNR, CDR2 FQNEAQ, per germline (reference sequence). CDR3 in amino acids: CASSSWASSGDTEAFF. The CDR3 coding sequence is TGTGCCAGCAGCTCCTGGGCCTCCTCGGGAGACACTGAAGCTTTCTTT.

The chain carries TRBV2 and TRBJ2-7, with 14 bases aligning to TRBD2. The germline V gene has CDR1 SNHLY and CDR2 FYNNEI. The CDR3 covers 15 residues. V shed 6 bases, J shed 2 bases, and the junction held 3 bases outside the gene matches. In DNA form, the CDR3 reads TGTGCCAGCAGGGAGGGACTAGCGGGGGCCTACGAGCAGTACTTC. Translation gives CASREGLAGAYEQYF.

The count of this clone is one. The rearrangement uses TRBV19 and TRBJ2-5; TRBD2 might be the D (5 bases). The germline V and J ends were trimmed by 8 bases and 1 base, with 17 bases remaining between them. Germline V gene sequence: CDR1 LNHDA, CDR2 SQIVND (reference sequence). The CDR3 length is 15 residues. CDR3 loop: CASRQAEDFQETQYF. The CDR3 bases are TGTGCCAGTCGGCAGGCGGAGGACTTCCAAGAGACCCAGTACTTC.

As for this clone: This sample also contains other DNA sequences that code for the same CDR3. The chain recombines TRBV25-1 with TRBJ2-3; unclear D gene. The CDR3 sequence is 12 residues long. Germline lookup yields CDR1 MGHDK and CDR2 SYGVNS. V was cut by 6 bases and J by 1 base, with 5 bases left in between. CDR3 DNA: TGTGCCAGCAGCCCAGGCACAGATACGCAGTATTTT. Residues: CASSPGTDTQYF.

The chain combines TRBV28 with TRBJ2-5; the match to TRBD2 covers 10 bases. CDR3 length: 14 amino acids. Germline V gene sequence: CDR1 MDHEN, CDR2 SYDVKM. The V and J ends lost 6 bases and 9 bases, in that order; junction bases with no gene match: 10. The CDR3 region is CASRSGLALWPQYF. The CDR3 nucleotides are TGTGCCAGCAGATCGGGACTAGCGCTTTGGCCCCAGTACTTC.

Remarks on this clone: The same CDR3 arises from other DNA sequences in this sample as well. The chain has TRBV18 and TRBJ1-2, with a possible D match to TRBD1 (5 bases). The CDR3 consists of 13 residues. Trimming removed 4 bases at V and 4 bases at J, with 10 bases between. CDR1 KGHSH and CDR2 LQKENI come from the germline V gene. The CDR3 DNA follows: TGTGCCAGCTCACTCGACAGCCTCTATGGCTACACCTTC. Translation: CASSLDSLYGYTF.

This sequence joins TRBV19 and TRBJ1-3; D not certain. The CDR3 loop spans 11 amino acids. Trimming pared 6 bases from V and 15 bases from J, leaving 15 bases between. CDR1 is LNHDA and CDR2 is SQIVND in the germline V gene (reference sequence). The CDR3 is CASSFGDAKYF. The CDR3 coding sequence is TGTGCCAGTAGCTTCGGAGATGCTAAATATTTT.

The V and J genes are TRBV5-1 and TRBJ2-5, with 7 bases fitting TRBD2. The better agreement between TRBJ2-7 and the DNA end casts doubt on the J call. The CDR3 consists of 15 residues. Germline V gene data show CDR1 as SGHRS and CDR2 as YFSETQ. In nucleotides, the CDR3 is TGCGCCAGCAGCTTGGTACTAGCGCTGGGTGACGAGCAGTACTTC. Translation: CASSLVLALGDEQYF.

J is TRBJ2-2 and V is TRBV6-6, with D possibly matching TRBD1 (5 bases). Germline assignment: CDR1 MNHNY and CDR2 SVGAGI (reference sequence). Trimming took 7 bases from V and 2 from J, leaving 11 bases between them. The CDR3 length is 14 residues. CDR3 coding DNA: TGTGCCAGCACCACAGGTGGAAACACCGGGGAGCTGTTTTTT. This sequence encodes CASTTGGNTGELFF.

This clone was seen a single time. The V call is TRBV29-1, the J call TRBJ2-3; possibly TRBD2 for D (7 bases). Germline-derived CDR1 and CDR2 are SQVTM and ANQGSEA. With 4 bases removed from V and 2 bases from J, the gap between germline ends came to 22 bases. The CDR3 contains 17 residues. The CDR3 bases are TGCAGCGTTGCCCCTCTCCTTGGGGGGGCACCCACAGATACGCAGTATTTT. Translated, it gives CSVAPLLGGAPTDTQYF.

This rearrangement joins TRBV18 to TRBJ1-5, with no clear D. Trimming cost V 1 base and J 5 bases, with 9 bases left between them. CDR1 and CDR2 (germline): KGHSH, LQKENI. The CDR3 totals 14 residues. CDR3 bases: TGTGCCAGCTCACCACGGCGGGATTATCAGCCCCAGCATTTT. It yields the protein CASSPRRDYQPQHF.

This sequence joins TRBV6-1 and TRBJ1-2; a possible D gene is TRBD1 (6 bases). Germline CDR1 and CDR2: MNHNS and SASEGT. Trimming took off 5 bases at V and 8 bases at J, with 21 bases between the two ends. The CDR3 runs to 15 residues. CDR3 in amino acids: CASSNRQAKGEGYTF. The CDR3 DNA reads as TGTGCCAGCAGTAACCGACAGGCGAAGGGAGAAGGCTACACCTTC.

This clone has just one count. This sequence joins TRBV6-1 and TRBJ1-5, with TRBD1 as a possible D gene (6 bases). V shed 7 bases and J shed 6 bases, with 19 bases lying between them. The CDR3 spans 15 residues. In germline, CDR1 is MNHNS, CDR2 SASEGT. For the CDR3, the DNA is TGTGCCAGCACCCTCCCCACCACAGGGACTCAGCCCCAGCATTTT. Translating it yields CASTLPTTGTQPQHF.

The V gene is TRBV7-3, the J gene TRBJ2-3, with a weak D call TRBD1 (6 bases). V lost 5 bases and J lost 1, with 19 bases in between. Germline V gives CDR1 SGHTA, CDR2 FQGTGA. The CDR3 is 17 residues long. Written as DNA, the CDR3 is TGTGCCAGCAGCCCCACTCCTAGGGGGTACGGCACAGATACGCAGTATTTT. Residues: CASSPTPRGYGTDTQYF. The whole variable domain, remainder taken from reference TRBV7-3 and TRBJ2-3, is GAGVSQTPSNKVTEKGKYVELRCDPISGHTALYWYRQSLGQGPEFLIYFQGTGAADDSGLPNDRFFAVRPEGSVSTLKIQRTERGDSAVYLCASSPTPRGYGTDTQYFGPGTRLTVL.

V usage is TRBV5-8 and J usage is TRBJ1-3; D is perhaps TRBD1 (6 bases). V lost 4 bases, J lost 4 bases, and 15 bases lay in between. The CDR3 consists of 15 residues. Germline CDR1 SGHTS, CDR2 YDEGEE. The CDR3 loop is CASSLLGTSGNTIYF. CDR3 coding DNA: TGTGCCAGCAGCCTACTAGGGACATCCGGAAACACCATATATTTT.

The rearrangement links TRBV5-1 to TRBJ1-2, with 9 bases that match TRBD1. Per germline, CDR1 SGHRS and CDR2 YFSETQ. CDR3 length: 16 residues. Trimming at V came to 2 bases and at J to 4 bases, leaving 9 bases not matched to a gene. CDR3 loop: CASSFEPGQGVYGYTF. CDR3 in DNA: TGCGCCAGCAGCTTTGAACCGGGACAGGGCGTCTATGGCTACACCTTC.

V usage is TRBV27 and J usage is TRBJ2-1; TRBD2 agrees at 16 bases. The V segment lost 5 bases and the J segment 2 bases; nucleotides outside the gene matches: 21. Looked up from germline, CDR1 is MNHEY and CDR2 is SMNVEV (reference sequence). There are 23 residues in the CDR3. CDR3 nucleotide sequence: TGTGCCAGCAGTCCCACGCCCGGGACTCAACTCGGGACTAGCGGGGGGGCCTACAATGAGCAGTTCTTC. This codes for CASSPTPGTQLGTSGGAYNEQFF.

The chain employs TRBV9 and TRBJ1-1, with a tentative D call TRBD1 (5 bases). The V and J ends lost 0 bases and 3 bases respectively, with 6 bases between them. Germline CDR1 reads SGDLS; CDR2 reads YYNGEE. This CDR3 has 13 amino acids. CDR3 sequence (DNA): TGTGCCAGCAGCGTAGCCAGGGACACTGAAGCTTTCTTT. Amino acid sequence: CASSVARDTEAFF.

The rearrangement uses TRBV6-1 and TRBJ2-7; TRBD1 aligns across 7 bases. V dropped 3 bases and J dropped 0; count of bases not matched to a gene: 5. Germline V lookup: CDR1 MNHNS, CDR2 SASEGT. The length of the CDR3 is 15 residues. CDR3 residues: CASSDLTGSSYEQYF. The CDR3 DNA reads TGTGCCAGCAGTGACCTGACAGGGAGCTCCTACGAGCAGTACTTC.

This clone was found a few times. The rearrangement joins TRBV5-6 to TRBJ1-6, with D tentatively TRBD1 (5 bases). V was trimmed by 5 bases and J by 0 bases, leaving 6 bases between them. Germline assignment: CDR1 SGHDT and CDR2 YYEEEE. This CDR3 contains 14 residues. The CDR3 DNA reads TGTGCCAGCAGTGACAGCTCCTATAATTCACCCCTCCACTTT. It codes for CASSDSSYNSPLHF.

This chain joins TRBV12-2 and TRBJ1-2; TRBD1 reflects the table's D call only, with no check against the DNA. TRBV12-2 is a documented pseudogene. CDR3 length: 19 residues. The CDR3 coding sequence is TGTGCAAGTCGCTTAGCAACAAGGACAGGGGGATTGCCAGACTATGGCTACACCTTC. Translating it yields CASRLATRTGGLPDYGYTF.

V is TRBV21-1 and J is TRBJ1-2; the table assigns TRBD1, which was not confirmed against the DNA. TRBV21-1 is an annotated pseudogene. The CDR3 loop spans 14 amino acids. In nucleotides, the CDR3 is TGTGCCAGCACCCCGGACAGGGGGCCCTATGGCTACACCTTC. It translates to CASTPDRGPYGYTF.

V is TRBV28 and J is TRBJ2-6; D might be TRBD2 (5 bases). The ends were cut back, 0 bases at V and 0 bases at J, with 15 bases in the middle. The CDR3 spans 19 residues. CDR1 MDHEN and CDR2 SYDVKM come from the germline V gene. The CDR3 bases are TGTGCCAGCAGTTTATGGAGGGCCCAGGAGACCTCTGGGGCCAACGTCCTGACTTTC. Its translation is CASSLWRAQETSGANVLTF.

J is TRBJ2-5 and V is TRBV30; D is perhaps TRBD2 (7 bases). CDR1 is GTSNPN and CDR2 is SVGIG in the germline V gene (reference sequence). Trimming removed 2 bases at V and 1 base at J, with 11 bases between. This CDR3 is built from 14 residues. The DNA of the CDR3 is TGTGCCTGGAGTACGGGGGGCCCCCAAGAGACCCAGTACTTC. Translating it yields CAWSTGGPQETQYF. Complete variable domain (other parts from reference TRBV30 and TRBJ2-5): SQTIHQWPATLVQPVGSPLSLECTVEGTSNPNLYWYRQAAGRGLQLLFYSVGIGQISSEVPQNLSASRPQDRQFILSSKKLLLSDSGFYLCAWSTGGPQETQYFGPGTRLLVL.

DNA for the CDR3: TGTGCCAGCAGCTCCTATTACGGGGGGGGCGATGATACGAATGAGCAGTTCTTC. Its protein is CASSSYYGGGDDTNEQFF. The chain employs TRBV9 and TRBJ2-1; the match to TRBD2 covers 8 bases. The CDR3 is 18 residues long. The junction had 19 bases not matched to a gene; V was cut back by 4 bases and J by 7 bases. Per germline, CDR1 SGDLS and CDR2 YYNGEE.

This clone appeared a single time. The J gene is TRBJ1-1, the V gene TRBV2, with D perhaps TRBD1 (5 bases). This CDR3 contains 15 residues. The V gene lost 8 bases and the J gene lost 4 bases, with 20 bases spanning the gap. The V gene's germline CDR1 is SNHLY and CDR2 FYNNEI. CDR3 in amino acids: CASRGAGGRSTEAFF. CDR3 nucleotide sequence: TGTGCCAGCCGAGGCGCGGGGGGTCGAAGCACTGAAGCTTTCTTT.